The 21 T cell receptor beta chains presented below share a single source sample, sequenced in a study of blood T cell repertoires in COVID-19. Measured with immunoSEQ multiplex PCR; TCRdb has only the in-frame clones, and not every one. The sample includes 100,000 to 150,000 clones, approximately 85% seen only once; the top ten take approximately 18%. The sample comprised peripheral blood. Every receptor here comes from a young man with COVID-19, enrolled during active disease.

The V and J genes are TRBV6-6 and TRBJ2-1; 8 nucleotides agree with TRBD1. The CDR3 runs 14 residues. The V gene's germline CDR1 is MNHNY and CDR2 SVGAGI (reference sequence). Trimming removed 2 bases from V and 6 bases from J; junction bases left unmatched: 3. The CDR3 loop is CASSYAGGINEQFF. The CDR3 region has the DNA TGTGCCAGCAGTTACGCAGGGGGCATCAATGAGCAGTTCTTC.

This chain joins TRBV9 and TRBJ2-7; D is uncertain. V dropped 2 bases and J dropped 6 bases, with 12 bases sitting between them. In germline, CDR1 is SGDLS, CDR2 YYNGEE. CDR3 length: 13 amino acids. The CDR3 spells CASSVGAPGEQYF. The CDR3 DNA follows: TGTGCCAGCAGCGTCGGAGCCCCTGGCGAGCAGTACTTC. The variable domain in full, with the rest retrieved from reference TRBV9 and TRBJ2-7, is DSGVTQTPKHLITATGQRVTLRCSPRSGDLSVYWYQQSLDQGLQFLIQYYNGEERAKGNILERFSAQQFPDLHSELNLSSLELGDSALYFCASSVGAPGEQYFGPGTRLTVT.

The chain carries TRBV28 and TRBJ2-2; 9 bases agree with TRBD2. V was pared by 3 bases and J by 14 bases, with 10 bases of the junction left unmatched. This CDR3 has 14 amino acids. CDR1 is MDHEN and CDR2 is SYDVKM in the germline V gene. CDR3 sequence: CASSFMGTSLPLFF. The CDR3 nucleotides are TGTGCCAGCAGTTTCATGGGGACTAGCCTACCACTGTTTTTT.

This clone was observed a few times. This sequence joins TRBV28 and TRBJ1-1, with D possibly matching TRBD1 (6 bases). Germline CDR1 MDHEN, CDR2 SYDVKM. This CDR3 has 14 residues. V dropped 7 bases and J dropped 5 bases, with 17 bases sitting between them. The DNA of the CDR3 is TGTGCCAGCACCCCTACAGGGATGGTAACTGAAGCTTTCTTT. Translated, it gives CASTPTGMVTEAFF. Filled out from reference TRBV28 and TRBJ1-1, the complete variable domain reads DVKVTQSSRYLVKRTGEKVFLECVQDMDHENMFWYRQDPGLGLRLIYFSYDVKMKEKGDIPEGYSVSREKKERFSLILESASTNQTSMYLCASTPTGMVTEAFFGQGTRLTVV.

The chain employs TRBV12-3 or TRBV12-4 and TRBJ1-4; D perhaps matches TRBD1 (6 bases). CDR3 length: 13 amino acids. DNA for the CDR3: TGTGCAGTAGGGGGTATCGGTAATGAAAAACTGTTTTTT. Translation gives CAVGGIGNEKLFF.

This chain uses TRBV27 with TRBJ2-2; D possibly corresponds to TRBD2 (6 bases). The CDR3 runs 15 residues. The germline V gene has CDR1 MNHEY and CDR2 SMNVEV (reference sequence). Trimming took off 0 bases at V and 1 base at J, with 6 bases between the two ends. CDR3 nucleotide sequence: TGTGCCAGCAGTTTATCGGGAGGGAACACCGGGGAGCTGTTTTTT. Its translation is CASSLSGGNTGELFF.

The chain links TRBV21-1 to TRBJ2-1; TRBD1, the table's D call, was not compared with the DNA. TRBV21-1 constitutes a pseudogene. CDR3 length equals 16 residues. The DNA of the CDR3 is TGTGCCAGCAGCAAAGTAGACAGGGGCAGGTTAAATGAGCAGTTCTTC. Encoded protein: CASSKVDRGRLNEQFF.

J is TRBJ1-3 and V is TRBV6-5; maybe TRBD1 (6 bases). Germline V gene sequence: CDR1 MNHEY, CDR2 SVGAGI. Trimming left V 8 bases short and J 0 bases short, with 14 bases between. The CDR3 is 15 residues long. CDR3 nucleotide sequence: TGTGCCAGCGGTCGGGACAATTTCTCTGGAAACACCATATATTTT. Translated, it gives CASGRDNFSGNTIYF.

This chain uses TRBV2 with TRBJ1-3; D is uncertain. Trimming stripped 9 bases from V and 0 bases from J, with 9 bases between. The germline V gene has CDR1 SNHLY and CDR2 FYNNEI. The CDR3 is made up of 13 amino acids. The CDR3 protein is CASQDTSGNTIYF. For the CDR3, the DNA is TGTGCCAGTCAGGATACCTCTGGAAACACCATATATTTT.

The genes are TRBV6-1 and TRBJ2-3; TRBD2 matches 7 bases. The CDR3 has 16 residues. Germline loops: CDR1 MNHNS, CDR2 SASEGT. With V trimmed by 2 bases and J by 5 bases, 10 bases remained unmatched. CDR3 sequence (DNA): TGTGCCAGCAGTGAACTAGGCGGGAGAAGGGGAGATACGCAGTATTTT. Translating it yields CASSELGGRRGDTQYF.

The rearrangement links TRBV5-4 to TRBJ2-7; tentatively, D is TRBD2 (7 bases). CDR1 and CDR2 from the germline V gene are SGHNT and YYREEE (reference sequence). Trimming left V 0 bases short and J 6 bases short, with 10 bases between. The CDR3 is 13 residues long. CDR3 in amino acids: CASSLAGGPEQYF. Here the CDR3 DNA reads TGTGCCAGCAGCTTGGCGGGGGGCCCCGAGCAGTACTTC.

The V call is TRBV19, the J call TRBJ1-4; possibly TRBD1 for D (6 bases). The V and J ends lost 3 bases and 8 bases respectively, with 16 bases between them. The CDR3 is 15 residues long. From germline, CDR1 is LNHDA and CDR2 SQIVND (reference sequence). The CDR3 bases are TGTGCCAGTAGTATGAGGGGGACCGGTCTCGAAAAACTGTTTTTT. This sequence encodes CASSMRGTGLEKLFF.

The chain employs TRBV3-1 (or the pseudogene TRBV3-2) and TRBJ2-1; the match to TRBD2 covers 10 bases. Looked up from germline, CDR1 is LGHDT and CDR2 is YNNKEL (reference sequence). The CDR3 sequence is 21 residues long. The J segment lost 0 bases and the V segment lost 1 base, leaving 15 bases of the junction unmatched. The CDR3, as DNA: TGTGCCAGCAGCCAAGTAGCTCTAGCGGGAGTAAGGGAAAACTCCTACAATGAGCAGTTCTTC. Encoded protein: CASSQVALAGVRENSYNEQFF.

The chain links TRBV12-3 or TRBV12-4 to TRBJ2-6; no firm D call. Trimming cost V 4 bases and J 4 bases, with 5 bases left between them. The CDR3 spans 13 residues. Written as DNA, the CDR3 is TGTGCCAGCAGTTGGCAAGGGGCCAACGTCCTGACTTTC. Translated, it gives CASSWQGANVLTF.

This clone was counted only a few times. V usage is TRBV9 and J usage is TRBJ2-1; a possible D gene is TRBD2 (7 bases). The V end lost 3 bases, the J end lost 5 bases, and 15 bases lay between the germline ends. The CDR3 is 15 amino acids. Germline V gene sequence: CDR1 SGDLS, CDR2 YYNGEE. The CDR3 loop reads CASSARPGGNNEQFF. CDR3 DNA sequence: TGTGCCAGCAGCGCCCGTCCGGGGGGCAACAATGAGCAGTTCTTC.

The V and J genes are TRBV20-1 and TRBJ2-5; possible D gene TRBD2, 5 bases. Germline assignment: CDR1 DFQATT and CDR2 SNEGSKA (reference sequence). The CDR3 length is 11 residues. Trimming took off 2 bases at V and 4 bases at J, with 5 bases between the two ends. The CDR3 DNA is TGCAGTGCTAGAAGCGGAGAGACCCAGTACTTC. Translating gives CSARSGETQYF.

J is TRBJ1-6 and V is TRBV6-6; 7 bases map to TRBD1. The CDR3 extends over 16 amino acids. V shed 2 bases, J shed 10 bases, and the junction held 11 bases outside the gene matches. Germline CDR1 MNHNY, CDR2 SVGAGI (reference sequence). CDR3 DNA: TGTGCCAGCAGTTACGGCACAGGGGAAGTAGCCTCACCCCTCCACTTT. It translates to CASSYGTGEVASPLHF.

The V call is TRBV5-1, the J call TRBJ2-3; 12 bases map to TRBD1. Germline lookup yields CDR1 SGHRS and CDR2 YFSETQ. With 3 bases clipped from V and 5 bases from J, the junction kept 4 bases outside the gene matches. CDR3 length: 15 residues. The CDR3 protein is CASSWGTGGGDTQYF. As DNA, the CDR3 is TGCGCCAGCAGCTGGGGGACAGGGGGCGGAGATACGCAGTATTTT.

V gene TRBV12-3 or TRBV12-4 combines with J gene TRBJ2-3, with D unclear. This CDR3 has 13 residues. V lost 3 bases and J lost 1, with 5 bases in between. The CDR3 spells CASSLVGTDTQYF. CDR3 sequence (DNA): TGTGCCAGCAGTTTGGTAGGCACAGATACGCAGTATTTT.

The J gene is TRBJ2-5, the V gene TRBV3-1 (or the pseudogene TRBV3-2); maybe TRBD1 (5 bases). In germline, CDR1 is LGHDT, CDR2 YNNKEL (reference sequence). The CDR3 loop spans 14 amino acids. Trimming pared 0 bases from V and 5 bases from J, leaving 10 bases between. CDR3 coding DNA: TGTGCCAGCAGCCAAGATCACAGGCCGGAGACCCAGTACTTC. It translates to CASSQDHRPETQYF.

This clone was observed a few times. The V gene is TRBV19, the J gene TRBJ2-5, with D possibly matching TRBD2 (6 bases). Trimming took 5 bases from V and 5 from J, leaving 18 bases between them. Germline V gene data show CDR1 as LNHDA and CDR2 as SQIVND (reference sequence). This CDR3 contains 15 residues. CDR3 loop: CASSPLAMEGETQYF. The DNA for the CDR3 is TGTGCCAGTAGTCCCCTCGCAATGGAGGGGGAGACCCAGTACTTC.